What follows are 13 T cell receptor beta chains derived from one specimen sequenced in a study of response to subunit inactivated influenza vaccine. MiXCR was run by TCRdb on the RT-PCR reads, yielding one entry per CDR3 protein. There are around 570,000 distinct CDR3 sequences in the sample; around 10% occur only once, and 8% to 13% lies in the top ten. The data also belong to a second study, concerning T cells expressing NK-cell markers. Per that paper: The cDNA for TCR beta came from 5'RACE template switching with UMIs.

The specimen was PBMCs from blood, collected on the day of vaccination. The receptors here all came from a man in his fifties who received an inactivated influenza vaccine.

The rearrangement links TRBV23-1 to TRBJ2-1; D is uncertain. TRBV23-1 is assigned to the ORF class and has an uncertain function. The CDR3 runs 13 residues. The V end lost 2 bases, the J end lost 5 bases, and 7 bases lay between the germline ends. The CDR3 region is CASSQREHNEQFF. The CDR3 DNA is TGCGCCAGCAGTCAAAGGGAACACAATGAGCAGTTCTTC.

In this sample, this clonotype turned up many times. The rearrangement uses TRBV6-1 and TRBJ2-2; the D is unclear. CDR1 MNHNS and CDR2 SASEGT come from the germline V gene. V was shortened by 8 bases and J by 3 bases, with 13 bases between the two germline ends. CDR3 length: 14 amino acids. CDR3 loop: CASAPGFYTGELFF. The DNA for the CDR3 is TGTGCCAGCGCTCCCGGTTTTTACACCGGGGAGCTGTTTTTT.

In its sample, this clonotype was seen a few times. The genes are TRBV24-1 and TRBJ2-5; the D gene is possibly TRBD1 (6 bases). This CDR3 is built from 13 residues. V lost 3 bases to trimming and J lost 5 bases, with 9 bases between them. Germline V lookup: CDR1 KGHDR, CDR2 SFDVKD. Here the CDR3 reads CATSDTGSETQYF. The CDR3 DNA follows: TGTGCCACCAGTGATACAGGGAGTGAGACCCAGTACTTC.

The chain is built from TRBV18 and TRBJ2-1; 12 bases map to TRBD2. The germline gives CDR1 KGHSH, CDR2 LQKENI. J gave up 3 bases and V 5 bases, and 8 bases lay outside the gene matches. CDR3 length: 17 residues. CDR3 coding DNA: TGTGCCAGCTCAACCGGGACTAGCGGGCATAACTACAATGAGCAGTTCTTC. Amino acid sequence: CASSTGTSGHNYNEQFF.

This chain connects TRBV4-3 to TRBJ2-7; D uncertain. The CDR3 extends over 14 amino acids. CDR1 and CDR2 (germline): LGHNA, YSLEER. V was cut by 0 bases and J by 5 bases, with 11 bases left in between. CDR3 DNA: TGCGCCAGCAGCCAAGAACCCAGAGCCCACGAGCAGTACTTC. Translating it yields CASSQEPRAHEQYF.

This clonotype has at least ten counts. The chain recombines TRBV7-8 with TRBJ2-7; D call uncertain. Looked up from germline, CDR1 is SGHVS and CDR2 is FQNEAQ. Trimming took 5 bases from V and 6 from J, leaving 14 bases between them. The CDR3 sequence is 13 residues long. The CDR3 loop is CASSQKSVSEQYF. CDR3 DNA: TGTGCCAGCAGCCAAAAAAGTGTGAGCGAGCAGTACTTC.

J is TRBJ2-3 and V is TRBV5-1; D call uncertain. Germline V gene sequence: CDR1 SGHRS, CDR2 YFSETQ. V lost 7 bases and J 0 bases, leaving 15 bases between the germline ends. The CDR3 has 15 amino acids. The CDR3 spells CASAPWGGSTDTQYF. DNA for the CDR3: TGCGCCAGCGCTCCATGGGGTGGCAGCACAGATACGCAGTATTTT.

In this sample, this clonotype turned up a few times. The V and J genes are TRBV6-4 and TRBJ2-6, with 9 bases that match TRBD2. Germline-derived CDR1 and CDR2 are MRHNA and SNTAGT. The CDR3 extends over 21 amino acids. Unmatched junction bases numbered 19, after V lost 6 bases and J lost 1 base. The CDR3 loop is CASRRLRGGSSGGSGANVLTF. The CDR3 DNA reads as TGTGCCAGCAGACGCCTTAGGGGTGGGAGTAGCGGGGGATCTGGGGCCAACGTCCTGACTTTC.

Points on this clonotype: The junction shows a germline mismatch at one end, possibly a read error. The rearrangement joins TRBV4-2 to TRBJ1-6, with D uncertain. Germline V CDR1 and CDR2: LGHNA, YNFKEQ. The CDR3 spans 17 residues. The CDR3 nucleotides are TGTACCAGCAGCCAAGAACTTTTGGGCACGAAGAATTCACCCCTCCACTTT. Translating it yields CTSSQELLGTKNSPLHF.

The CDR3 nucleotides read TGTGCCAGCAGTGTCAGGGGGCACACTGAAGCTTTCTTT. The encoded protein is CASSVRGHTEAFF. The chain carries TRBV5-6 and TRBJ1-1, with 8 bases identical to TRBD1. CDR1 is SGHDT, CDR2 YYEEEE, per germline. The CDR3 runs to 13 residues. With 5 bases clipped from V and 3 bases from J, the junction kept 3 bases outside the gene matches.

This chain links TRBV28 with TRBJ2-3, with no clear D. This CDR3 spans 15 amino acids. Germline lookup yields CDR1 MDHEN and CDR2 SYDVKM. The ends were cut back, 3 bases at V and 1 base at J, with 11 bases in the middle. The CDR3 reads CASSFSLTRTDTQYF. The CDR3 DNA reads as TGTGCCAGCAGTTTCTCACTTACCCGCACAGATACGCAGTATTTT. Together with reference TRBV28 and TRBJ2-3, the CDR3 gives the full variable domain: DVKVTQSSRYLVKRTGEKVFLECVQDMDHENMFWYRQDPGLGLRLIYFSYDVKMKEKGDIPEGYSVSREKKERFSLILESASTNQTSMYLCASSFSLTRTDTQYFGPGTRLTVL.

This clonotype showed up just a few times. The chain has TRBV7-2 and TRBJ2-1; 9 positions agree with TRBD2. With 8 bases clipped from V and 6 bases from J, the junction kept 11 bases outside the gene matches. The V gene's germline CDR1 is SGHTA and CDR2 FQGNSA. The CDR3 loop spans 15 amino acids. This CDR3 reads CASGRGLARSNEQFF. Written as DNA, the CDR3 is TGTGCCAGCGGACGGGGACTAGCTAGAAGCAATGAGCAGTTCTTC. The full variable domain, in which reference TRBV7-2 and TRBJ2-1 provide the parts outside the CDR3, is GAGVSQSPSNKVTEKGKDVELRCDPISGHTALYWYRQSLGQGLEFLIYFQGNSAPDKSGLPSDRFSAERTGGSVSTLTIQRTQQEDSAVYLCASGRGLARSNEQFFGPGTRLTVL.

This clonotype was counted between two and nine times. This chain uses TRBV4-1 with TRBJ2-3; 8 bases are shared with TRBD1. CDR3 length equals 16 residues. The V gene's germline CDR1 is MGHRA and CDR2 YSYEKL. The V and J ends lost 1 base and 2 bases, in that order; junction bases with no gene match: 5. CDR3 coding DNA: TGCGCCAGCAGCCAAGGCGGACAGGGACCCACAGATACGCAGTATTTT. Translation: CASSQGGQGPTDTQYF.